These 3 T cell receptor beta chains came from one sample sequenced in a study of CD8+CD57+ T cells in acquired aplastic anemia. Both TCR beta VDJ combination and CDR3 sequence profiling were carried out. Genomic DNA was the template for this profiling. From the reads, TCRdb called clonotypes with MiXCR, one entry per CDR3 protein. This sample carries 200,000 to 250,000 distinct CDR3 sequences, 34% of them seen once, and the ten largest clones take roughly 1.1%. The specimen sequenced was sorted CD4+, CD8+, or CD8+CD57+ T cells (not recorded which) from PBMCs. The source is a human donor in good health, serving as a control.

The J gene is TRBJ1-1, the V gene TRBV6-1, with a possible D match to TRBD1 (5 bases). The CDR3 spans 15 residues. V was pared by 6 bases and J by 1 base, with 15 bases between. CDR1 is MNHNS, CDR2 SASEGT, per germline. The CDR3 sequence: CASRRREGKNTEAFF. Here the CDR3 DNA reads TGTGCCAGCAGACGTCGGGAGGGGAAGAACACTGAAGCTTTCTTT.

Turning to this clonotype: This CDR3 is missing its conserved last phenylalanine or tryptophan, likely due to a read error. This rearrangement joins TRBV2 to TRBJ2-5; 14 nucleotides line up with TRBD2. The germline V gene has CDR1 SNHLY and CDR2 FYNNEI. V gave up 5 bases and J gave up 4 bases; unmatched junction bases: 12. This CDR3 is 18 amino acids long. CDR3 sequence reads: CASSWQRRGTSGGETQYL. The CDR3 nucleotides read TGTGCCAGCAGTTGGCAAAGGCGCGGGACTAGCGGGGGAGAGACCCAGTACCTC.

CDR3 loop: CASSQDYRRAYEQYF. CDR3 DNA: TGTGCCAGCAGCCAAGATTACCGGCGGGCCTACGAGCAGTACTTC. The J gene is TRBJ2-7, the V gene TRBV7-8; perhaps TRBD2 as D (5 bases). The V and J ends lost 5 bases and 2 bases respectively, with 16 bases between them. This CDR3 contains 15 residues. CDR1 and CDR2 from the germline V gene are SGHVS and FQNEAQ.